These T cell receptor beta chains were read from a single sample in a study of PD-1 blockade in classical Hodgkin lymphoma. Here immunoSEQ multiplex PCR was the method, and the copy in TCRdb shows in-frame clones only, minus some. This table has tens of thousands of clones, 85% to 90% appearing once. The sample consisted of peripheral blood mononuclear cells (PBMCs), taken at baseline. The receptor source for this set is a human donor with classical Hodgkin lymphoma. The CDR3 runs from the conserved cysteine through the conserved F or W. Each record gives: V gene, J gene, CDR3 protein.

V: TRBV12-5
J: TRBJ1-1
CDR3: CASGLEGQGRTEAFF

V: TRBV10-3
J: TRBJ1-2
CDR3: CAISDGSGYGYTF

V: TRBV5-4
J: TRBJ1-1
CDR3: CASSLAGTPNTEAFF

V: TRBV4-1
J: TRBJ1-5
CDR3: CASSQVTDQPQHF

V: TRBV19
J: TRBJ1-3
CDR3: CASKNKGAIGNTIYF

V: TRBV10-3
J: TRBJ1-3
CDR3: CATTASGNTIYF

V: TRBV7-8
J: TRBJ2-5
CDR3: CASSRRKEETQYF

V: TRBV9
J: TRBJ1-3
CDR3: CASSPSPGHLGNTIYF

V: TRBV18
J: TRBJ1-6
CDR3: CASSVLGTANSPLHF

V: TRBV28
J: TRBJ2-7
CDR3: CASSNPTPHEQYF

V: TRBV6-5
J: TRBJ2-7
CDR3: CASSEYEQYF

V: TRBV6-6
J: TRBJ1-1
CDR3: CASSYGQNTEAFF

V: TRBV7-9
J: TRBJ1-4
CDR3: CASKEKLFF

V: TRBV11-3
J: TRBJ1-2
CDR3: CASSLVAPAKHYGYTF

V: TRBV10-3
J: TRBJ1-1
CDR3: CAISQGEGAFF

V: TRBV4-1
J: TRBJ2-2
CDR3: CASSLGVRNTGELFF

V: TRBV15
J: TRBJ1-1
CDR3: CATSRARGKLTEAFF

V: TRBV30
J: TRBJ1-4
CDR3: CAWSRGGQEKLFF

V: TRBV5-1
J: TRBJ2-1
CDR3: CASSLASGGYNEQFF

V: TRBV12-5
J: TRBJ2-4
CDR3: CASVNGGGRNIQYF

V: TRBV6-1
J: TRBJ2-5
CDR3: CASLAGGPGETQYF

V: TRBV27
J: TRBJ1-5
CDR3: CASRGQGDVSNQPQHF

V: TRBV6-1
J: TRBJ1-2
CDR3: CASSTNRVKGGYTF

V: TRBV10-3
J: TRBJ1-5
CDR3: CAISEDRGGNQPQHF

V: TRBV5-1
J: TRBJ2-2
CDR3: CASSLRVGPEWDTGELFF

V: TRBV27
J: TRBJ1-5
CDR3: CASSWQGSNQPQHF

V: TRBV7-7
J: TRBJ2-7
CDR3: CASSFESQASSYEQYF

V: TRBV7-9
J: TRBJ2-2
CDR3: CASSFREFTGELFF

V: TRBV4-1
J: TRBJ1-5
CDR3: CASSQVGLGPQHF

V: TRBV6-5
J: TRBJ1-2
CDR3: CASNSNWGGGGYTF

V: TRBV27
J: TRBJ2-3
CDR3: CASSLSGGADTQYF

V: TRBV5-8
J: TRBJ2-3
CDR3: CASSLEWTSGADTQYF

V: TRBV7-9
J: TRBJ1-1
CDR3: CASGRVTNTEAFF

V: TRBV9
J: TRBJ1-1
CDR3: CASSVGGVTNTEAFF

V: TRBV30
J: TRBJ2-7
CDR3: CAWSRGAYEQYF

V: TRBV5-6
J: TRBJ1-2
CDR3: CASSIVTLDYLTNYGYTF

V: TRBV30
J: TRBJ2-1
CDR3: CAWSGGLAPYNEQFF

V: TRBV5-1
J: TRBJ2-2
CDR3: CASSPQGGETGELFF

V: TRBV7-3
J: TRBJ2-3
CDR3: CASSDRETGTQYF

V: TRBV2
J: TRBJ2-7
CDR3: CASSESTPHYEQYF

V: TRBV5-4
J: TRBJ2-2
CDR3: CASNGGSSNTGELFF

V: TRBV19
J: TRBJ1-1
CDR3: CASRLGSTEAFF

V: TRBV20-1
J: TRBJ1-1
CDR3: CSAPGGTEAFF